The rows below give T cell receptor beta chains drawn from one sample of a study of blood T cell repertoires in COVID-19. The method was immunoSEQ multiplex PCR; TCRdb's version includes in-frame clones alone and lacks a portion of them. This sample carries around 200,000 clones, about 84% of them seen once, and the ten largest clones take 15% to 20%. Material for sequencing was peripheral blood. These receptors were collected from a person aged 65-85 years with COVID-19, enrolled during active disease. CDR3s leave out the opening cysteine and the closing phenylalanine or tryptophan.

V gene: TRBV14; J gene: TRBJ1-6; CDR3 protein: ASRPTGTVNSPLH
V gene: TRBV7-9; J gene: TRBJ1-4; CDR3 protein: ASSDRRGRGEKLF
V gene: TRBV10-1; J gene: TRBJ2-4; CDR3 protein: ASRSASGPPFKNIQY
V gene: TRBV6-2/TRBV6-3; J gene: TRBJ1-2; CDR3 protein: ASSRGTPRTYGYT
V gene: TRBV11-2; J gene: TRBJ1-2; CDR3 protein: ASSLRGKGYGYT
V gene: TRBV28; J gene: TRBJ2-3; CDR3 protein: ASSMNAGTSGGETSTDTQY
V gene: TRBV9; J gene: TRBJ1-1; CDR3 protein: ASSVSSYNTEAF
V gene: TRBV18; J gene: TRBJ2-2; CDR3 protein: ASSLLQGARNTGELF
V gene: TRBV11-2; J gene: TRBJ1-6; CDR3 protein: ASSLDRQGRSPLH
V gene: TRBV28; J gene: TRBJ2-1; CDR3 protein: ASSPPPSVATAGDNEQF
V gene: TRBV11-3; J gene: TRBJ1-1; CDR3 protein: ASSPGQANTEAF
V gene: TRBV7-2; J gene: TRBJ2-6; CDR3 protein: ASSSGGAGANVLT
V gene: TRBV2; J gene: TRBJ2-2; CDR3 protein: ASSERRGRGTGELF
V gene: TRBV19; J gene: TRBJ2-3; CDR3 protein: ASSIHRGLSDTQY
V gene: TRBV5-1; J gene: TRBJ2-3; CDR3 protein: ASSLGLGLTDTQY
V gene: TRBV2; J gene: TRBJ1-5; CDR3 protein: ASTNSNQPQH
V gene: TRBV6-6; J gene: TRBJ2-3; CDR3 protein: ASNRASGRTQLLTDTQY
V gene: TRBV4-1; J gene: TRBJ2-3; CDR3 protein: ASSQDSLARDTQY
V gene: TRBV6-5; J gene: TRBJ1-2; CDR3 protein: ASSIGTGLVYT
V gene: TRBV7-2; J gene: TRBJ2-7; CDR3 protein: ASRGVSGHEQY
V gene: TRBV3-1/TRBV3-2; J gene: TRBJ2-3; CDR3 protein: ASSPSGADTQY
V gene: TRBV11-2; J gene: TRBJ2-1; CDR3 protein: ASSPSGLYNEQF
V gene: TRBV10-3; J gene: TRBJ1-1; CDR3 protein: AISESGGLNTEAF